Detailed here is one TCR beta chain. The data were taken from a study of shared clonotypes between healthy human individuals. Researchers partitioned CD4+ cells into CD45RA+ naive and CD45RA-negative memory subsets. A deep-level run was used for the assay. Profiled with immunoSEQ multiplex PCR; TCRdb holds only in-frame clones, not every one. The sample contains a few million clones, over 85% of which appear only once. V shed 5 bases and J shed 9 bases, with 17 bases lying between them. Germline assignment: CDR1 SGHVS and CDR2 FQNEAQ. CDR3 length: 15 residues. The gene calls are TRBV7-8 and TRBJ1-6; D may be TRBD1 (6 bases). Specimen: naive CD4+ T cells sorted from blood. Subset defined: CD45RA+ positively selected. The clonotype was recovered from a young man in good health. CDR3 DNA sequence: TGTGCCAGCAGCCGCCCTAGCAGGGGAGTTTCACCCCTCCACTTT. Translation: CASSRPSRGVSPLHF.